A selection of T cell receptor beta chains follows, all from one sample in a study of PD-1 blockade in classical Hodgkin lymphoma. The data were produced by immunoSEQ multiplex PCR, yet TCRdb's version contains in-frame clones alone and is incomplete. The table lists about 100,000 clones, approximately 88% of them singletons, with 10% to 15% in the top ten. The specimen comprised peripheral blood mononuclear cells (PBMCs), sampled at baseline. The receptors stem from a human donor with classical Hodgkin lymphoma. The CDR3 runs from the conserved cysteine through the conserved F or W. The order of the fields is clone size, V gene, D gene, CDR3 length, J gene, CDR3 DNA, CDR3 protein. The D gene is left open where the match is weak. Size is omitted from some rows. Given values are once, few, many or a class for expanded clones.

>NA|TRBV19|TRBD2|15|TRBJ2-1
TGTGCCGTAGGCGGGAGGGTAGGGTCCTACAATGAGCAGTTCTTC
CAVGGRVGSYNEQFF
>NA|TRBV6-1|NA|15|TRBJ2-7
TGTGCCAGCAGTGTAGCGTCTCTAGCTTCCTACGAGCAGTACTTC
CASSVASLASYEQYF
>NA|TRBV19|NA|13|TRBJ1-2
TGTGCCAGTAGTATCAGTTCCTACTATGGCTACACCTTC
CASSISSYYGYTF
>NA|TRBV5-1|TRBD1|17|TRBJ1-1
TGCGCCAGCAGCCTCGACCGGGGACAGTACATGAACACTGAAGCTTTCTTT
CASSLDRGQYMNTEAFF
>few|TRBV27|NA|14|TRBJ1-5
TGTGCCAGCAGTTTACTCGGGGCATGGCAGCCCCAGCATTTT
CASSLLGAWQPQHF
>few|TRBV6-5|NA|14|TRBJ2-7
TGTGCCAGCACCAAGGGACTCAGCTCCTACGAGCAGTACTTC
CASTKGLSSYEQYF
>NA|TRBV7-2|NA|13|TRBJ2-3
TGTGCCAGCAGCTTAAGTCCGTCAGATACGCAGTATTTT
CASSLSPSDTQYF
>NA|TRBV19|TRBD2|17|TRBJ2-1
TGTGCCAGTAGTACACGTAAAGGGACTAGCGGGAGCAATGAGCAGTTCTTC
CASSTRKGTSGSNEQFF
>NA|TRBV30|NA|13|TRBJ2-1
TGTGCCTGGAGCTCGGCGTCCTACAATGAGCAGTTCTTC
CAWSSASYNEQFF
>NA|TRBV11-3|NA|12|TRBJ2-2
TGTGCCAGCAGCTTATACACCGGGGAGCTGTTTTTT
CASSLYTGELFF
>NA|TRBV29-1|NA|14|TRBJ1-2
TGCAGCGCTGCCTACGGGACCAACTTCAATGGCTACACCTTC
CSAAYGTNFNGYTF
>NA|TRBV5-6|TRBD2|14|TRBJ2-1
TGTGCCAGCAGCTACCTAGCGGGAGCAAATGAGCAGTTCTTC
CASSYLAGANEQFF
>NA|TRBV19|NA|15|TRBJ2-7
TGTGCCAGTAGTATATCGGGACTGCTGAGCTACGAGCAGTACTTC
CASSISGLLSYEQYF
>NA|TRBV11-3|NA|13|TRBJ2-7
TGTGCCAGCAGCTTAGGGGGATCCTACGAGCAGTACTTC
CASSLGGSYEQYF
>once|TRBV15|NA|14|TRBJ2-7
TGTGCCACCAGCAGAGACCCCGCTTCGGGGGAGCAGTACTTC
CATSRDPASGEQYF
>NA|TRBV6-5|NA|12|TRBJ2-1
TGTGCCAGCAGTTCGGGGCGGGGTGAGCAGTTCTTC
CASSSGRGEQFF
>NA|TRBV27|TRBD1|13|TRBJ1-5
TGTGCCAGCAGTCGACAGGGAGATCAGCCCCAGCATTTT
CASSRQGDQPQHF
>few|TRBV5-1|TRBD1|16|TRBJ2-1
TGCGCCAGCAGCCCGACCGCCGGGACAGAGGGGAATGAGCAGTTCTTC
CASSPTAGTEGNEQFF
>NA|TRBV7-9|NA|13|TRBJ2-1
TGTGCCAGCAGCCAGGACTCTACCAATGAGCAGTTCTTC
CASSQDSTNEQFF
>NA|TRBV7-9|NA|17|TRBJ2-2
TGTGCCAGCAGCCACCTTGAGGGAAGGGCCCGACGGGGGGAGCTGTTTTTT
CASSHLEGRARRGELFF
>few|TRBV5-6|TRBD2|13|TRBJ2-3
TGTGCCAGCAGCCCTAGCGGGAGGGATACGCAGTATTTT
CASSPSGRDTQYF
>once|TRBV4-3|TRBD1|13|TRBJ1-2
TGCGCCAGCAGCAGACAGGGGGGAGATGGCTACACCTTC
CASSRQGGDGYTF
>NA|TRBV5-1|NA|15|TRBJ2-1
TGCGCCAGCAGCTCCCAGGGGGGAGGCTACAATGAGCAGTTCTTC
CASSSQGGGYNEQFF
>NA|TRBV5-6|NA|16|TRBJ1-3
TGTGCCAGCAGCCTTTTCAGACCAGAATCTGGAAACACCATATATTTT
CASSLFRPESGNTIYF